These 18 T cell receptor beta chains came from one sample sequenced in a study of identical twins. TCRdb fed the 5' RACE reads into MiXCR, producing one record per CDR3 protein. The table has about 520,000 distinct CDR3 sequences, roughly a fifth seen once. These records were also assigned to another study, of T cells expressing NK-cell markers.

Sequencing used CD4+ T cells sorted from blood. The receptors were gathered from a woman younger than 35 in good health.

The chain couples TRBV7-2 to TRBJ2-7; no firm D call. CDR3 length: 15 amino acids. The V gene's germline CDR1 is SGHTA and CDR2 FQGNSA. V gave up 1 base and J gave up 4 bases, with 14 bases separating them. The CDR3 sequence: CASSLGAQGKYEQYF. The CDR3 nucleotides read TGTGCCAGCAGCTTAGGCGCCCAAGGGAAATACGAGCAGTACTTC.

V usage is TRBV20-1 and J usage is TRBJ2-1, with D uncertain. The CDR3 sequence is 12 residues long. Germline loops: CDR1 DFQATT, CDR2 SNEGSKA (reference sequence). Trimming stripped 5 bases from V and 5 bases from J, with 10 bases between. The CDR3 DNA reads as TGCAGTGCTGGCGGATTAAACAATGAGCAGTTCTTC. Its protein product is CSAGGLNNEQFF.

V usage is TRBV27 and J usage is TRBJ1-5; D is perhaps TRBD1 (5 bases). V was cut by 5 bases and J by 7 bases, with 12 bases left in between. The CDR3 is 13 residues long. The germline V gene has CDR1 MNHEY and CDR2 SMNVEV (reference sequence). The DNA of the CDR3 is TGTGCCAGCAGTAACACAGGAGGCCAGCCCCAGCATTTT. Its translation: CASSNTGGQPQHF.

V and J are TRBV11-3 and TRBJ1-1; D is possibly TRBD1 (5 bases). Between the trimmed V and J ends, which lost 4 bases and 1 base, there was a span of 13 bases. Germline-derived CDR1 and CDR2 are SGHNT and YENEEA. The length of the CDR3 is 15 residues. This CDR3 reads CASSSAVGGNTEAFF. CDR3 nucleotide sequence: TGTGCCAGCAGCTCGGCGGTGGGGGGGAACACTGAAGCTTTCTTT. The full variable domain, completed using reference TRBV11-3 and TRBJ1-1, is EAGVVQSPRYKIIEKKQPVAFWCNPISGHNTLYWYLQNLGQGPELLIRYENEEAVDDSQLPKDRFSAERLKGVDSTLKIQPAELGDSAVYLCASSSAVGGNTEAFFGQGTRLTVV.

V usage is TRBV5-1 and J usage is TRBJ2-1; tentative D call: TRBD1 (5 bases). CDR3 length equals 14 residues. Germline V lookup: CDR1 SGHRS, CDR2 YFSETQ. The germline V and J ends were trimmed by 7 bases and 5 bases, with 16 bases remaining between them. CDR3 residues: CASARRARDNEQFF. Written as DNA, the CDR3 is TGCGCCAGCGCACGACGGGCCAGGGACAATGAGCAGTTCTTC.

This clonotype was detected many times. One end of the junction varies from germline; a read error may be responsible. The chain employs TRBV5-1 and TRBJ1-1; a weak D match, TRBD1 (5 bases). Germline values: CDR1 SGHRS, CDR2 YFSETQ. This CDR3 is built from 16 residues. CDR3 DNA: TGCGCCAGCAGATTGGTGGGACGGAACATGAACACTGAAGCTTTCTTT. As protein: CASRLVGRNMNTEAFF. Drawing the rest from reference TRBV5-1 and TRBJ1-1, the complete variable domain is KAGVTQTPRYLIKTRGQQVTLSCSPISGHRSVSWYQQTPGQGLQFLFEYFSETQRNKGNFPGRFSGRQFSNSRSEMNVSTLELGDSALYLCASRLVGRNMNTEAFFGQGTRLTVV.

This clonotype has ten or more counts. CDR3 region: CASSYQGVVFF. The CDR3 bases are TGTGCCAGCAGTTACCAGGGCGTGGTGTTTTTT. The chain carries TRBV6-5 and TRBJ2-2; tentative D call: TRBD1 (5 bases). Trimming shortened V by 2 bases and J by 15 bases, and 10 bases separated the two germline ends. The CDR3 sequence is 11 residues long. Germline CDR1 and CDR2: MNHEY and SVGAGI.

The rearrangement joins TRBV18 to TRBJ2-7, with D possibly called TRBD1 or TRBD2 (5 bases each). V was trimmed by 3 bases and J by 3 bases, leaving 12 bases between them. The germline CDR1 and CDR2 sequences are KGHSH and LQKENI. CDR3 length: 14 amino acids. The CDR3 here is CASSPVGDDYEQYF. CDR3 nucleotide sequence: TGTGCCAGCTCACCGGTGGGGGATGACTACGAGCAGTACTTC.

The chain couples TRBV7-2 to TRBJ2-3, with no clear D. The V end was cut by 5 bases, the J end by 4 bases, with 13 bases between. In germline, CDR1 is SGHTA, CDR2 FQGNSA. This CDR3 is built from 14 residues. CDR3 in DNA: TGTGCCAGCAGCGGATCTTATGGGGCAGATACGCAGTATTTT. Encoded protein: CASSGSYGADTQYF.

The chain is built from TRBV15 and TRBJ2-2; tentative D call: TRBD1 (6 bases). The V and J ends lost 11 bases and 4 bases respectively, with 17 bases between them. The germline V gene encodes CDR1 LNHNV and CDR2 YYDKDF (reference sequence). The CDR3 contains 14 residues. CDR3 nucleotides: TGTGCCGTCTCGAGGGTAGGGGGCACCGGGGAGCTGTTTTTT. Protein product: CAVSRVGGTGELFF. Looking up the rest from reference TRBV15 and TRBJ2-2 gives the full variable domain: DAMVIQNPRYQVTQFGKPVTLSCSQTLNHNVMYWYQQKSSQAPKLLFHYYDKDFNNEADTPDNFQSRRPNTSFCFLDIRSPGLGDTAMYLCAVSRVGGTGELFFGEGSRLTVL.

The V and J genes are TRBV20-1 and TRBJ1-2, with 8 bases aligning to TRBD1. The germline V gene has CDR1 DFQATT and CDR2 SNEGSKA (reference sequence). V lost 4 bases, J lost 7 bases, and 11 bases stayed unmatched. The CDR3 is 14 residues long. The CDR3 DNA follows: TGCAGTGCTAAAGACAGGGGAAAGTGGAGTGGCTACACCTTC. Translated: CSAKDRGKWSGYTF.

The chain couples TRBV4-3 to TRBJ1-3; D call uncertain. This CDR3 has 15 amino acids. Looked up from germline, CDR1 is LGHNA and CDR2 is YSLEER. Trimming stripped 1 base from V and 0 bases from J, with 7 bases between. CDR3 coding DNA: TGCGCCAGCAGCCAAGGGTCACTCTCTGGAAACACCATATATTTT. It yields the protein CASSQGSLSGNTIYF.

This clonotype was detected only a few times. The gene calls are TRBV29-1 and TRBJ1-1; the D gene is possibly TRBD1 (6 bases). Per germline, CDR1 SQVTM and CDR2 ANQGSEA. The V end was cut by 6 bases, the J end by 3 bases, with 23 bases between. The length of the CDR3 is 16 residues. The CDR3 loop is CSVVGLGGRGYTEAFF. The CDR3, as DNA: TGCAGCGTCGTTGGTTTGGGGGGCAGGGGCTACACTGAAGCTTTCTTT.

This clonotype was recorded a few times. The chain has TRBV7-9 and TRBJ1-1; maybe TRBD1 (5 bases). V lost 4 bases and J 5 bases, leaving 11 bases between the germline ends. CDR3 length: 13 residues. Germline values: CDR1 SEHNR, CDR2 FQNEAQ (reference sequence). The chain's CDR3 is CASSWGMGTEAFF. The DNA of the CDR3 is TGTGCCAGCAGCTGGGGGATGGGTACTGAAGCTTTCTTT.

This clonotype was counted between two and nine times. This chain joins TRBV7-9 and TRBJ2-7; 10 bases align to TRBD2. This CDR3 is 15 amino acids long. CDR1 and CDR2 from the germline V gene are SEHNR and FQNEAQ (reference sequence). V lost 1 base, J lost 3 bases, and 3 bases stayed unmatched. CDR3 bases: TGTGCCAGCAGCTTAGGACTAGCGGGCTACTACGAGCAGTACTTC. This translates into CASSLGLAGYYEQYF.

V and J are TRBV20-1 and TRBJ2-1, with a tentative D call TRBD1 (6 bases). CDR3 length: 13 residues. CDR1 is DFQATT and CDR2 is SNEGSKA in the germline V gene (reference sequence). The V end lost 5 bases, the J end lost 5 bases, and 13 bases lay between the germline ends. The CDR3 region is CSASTPGDNEQFF. CDR3 DNA sequence: TGCAGTGCTTCGACACCAGGGGACAATGAGCAGTTCTTC.

In its sample, this clonotype was seen a few times. The rearrangement uses TRBV19 and TRBJ1-1; TRBD1 might be the D (5 bases). The CDR3 has 14 residues. In germline, CDR1 is LNHDA, CDR2 SQIVND (reference sequence). V gave up 2 bases and J gave up 5 bases, with 12 bases separating them. This CDR3 is CASSIFRVRTEAFF. The CDR3 coding sequence is TGTGCCAGTAGTATATTCAGGGTTCGGACTGAAGCTTTCTTT.

This clonotype occurred many times. The chain couples TRBV10-3 to TRBJ1-2; no clear D. Germline lookup yields CDR1 ENHRY and CDR2 SYGVKD. Trimming stripped 4 bases from V and 2 bases from J, with 17 bases between. CDR3 length equals 16 residues. As DNA, the CDR3 is TGTGCCATCAGTGCCTTCTCAGTCGCGAACAACTATGGCTACACCTTC. It specifies CAISAFSVANNYGYTF.